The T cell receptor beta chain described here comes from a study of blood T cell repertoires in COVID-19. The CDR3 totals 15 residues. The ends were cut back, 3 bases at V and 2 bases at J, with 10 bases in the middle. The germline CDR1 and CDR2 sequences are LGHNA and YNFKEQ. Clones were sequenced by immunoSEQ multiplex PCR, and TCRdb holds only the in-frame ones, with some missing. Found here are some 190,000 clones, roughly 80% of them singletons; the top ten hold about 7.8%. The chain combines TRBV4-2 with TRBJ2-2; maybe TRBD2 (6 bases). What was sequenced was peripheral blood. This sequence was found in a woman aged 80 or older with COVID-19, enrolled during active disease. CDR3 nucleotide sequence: TGTGCCAGCAGCCACCGGGGGAGTAACACCGGGGAGCTGTTTTTT. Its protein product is CASSHRGSNTGELFF.